The 10 T cell receptor beta chains listed next were all sequenced from one sample in a study of blood T cell repertoires in COVID-19. Sequencing was performed with immunoSEQ multiplex PCR; in TCRdb, only in-frame clones are kept and a portion is missing. Here the sample spans roughly 190,000 clones, approximately 80% being singletons. Sequencing was carried out using peripheral blood. The receptor set was obtained from a man aged 55 to 70 with acute or convalescent COVID-19.

This clone was counted between two and nine times. The V call is TRBV7-9, the J call TRBJ2-7; 11 bases are a match to TRBD1. This CDR3 has 13 amino acids. Germline V gene sequence: CDR1 SEHNR, CDR2 FQNEAQ (reference sequence). J gave up 5 bases and V 5 bases, and 2 bases lay outside the gene matches. CDR3 protein: CASSGQGAHEQYF. The CDR3 nucleotides read TGTGCCAGCAGCGGACAGGGGGCCCACGAGCAGTACTTC.

The chain carries TRBV3-1 (or the pseudogene TRBV3-2) and TRBJ1-2, with D maybe TRBD1 (6 bases). Trimming cost V 1 base and J 9 bases, with 15 bases left between them. There are 14 residues in the CDR3. CDR1 and CDR2 (germline): LGHDT, YNNKEL (reference sequence). CDR3 in amino acids: CASSQGGGRFSYTF. The CDR3 nucleotides read TGTGCCAGCAGCCAAGGGGGGGGGCGCTTTAGCTACACCTTC.

The rearrangement uses TRBV6-1 and TRBJ1-3, with 7 bases identical to TRBD1. In germline, CDR1 is MNHNS, CDR2 SASEGT. The CDR3 sequence is 15 residues long. The V segment lost 5 bases and the J segment 6 bases; nucleotides outside the gene matches: 10. The chain's CDR3 is CASSPPLTGLNTIYF. The CDR3, as DNA: TGTGCCAGCAGTCCCCCTTTGACAGGGCTAAACACCATATATTTT.

The gene calls are TRBV6-5 and TRBJ2-1; 8 nucleotides match TRBD2. The V gene's germline CDR1 is MNHEY and CDR2 SVGAGI. The junction had 6 bases not matched to a gene; V was cut back by 6 bases and J by 2 bases. The CDR3 is made up of 15 amino acids. CDR3 loop: CASRGSGRAYNEQFF. In nucleotides, the CDR3 is TGTGCCAGCAGGGGAAGCGGGAGAGCCTACAATGAGCAGTTCTTC.

As concerns this clone: The limits of the CDR3 on the DNA are not certain, so only TCRdb's listed CDR3 is given. The gene calls are TRBV6-5 and TRBJ2-7; the table's TRBD1 call for D was not verified on the DNA. The CDR3 sequence runs 14 residues, both termini included. Germline CDR1 MNHEY, CDR2 SVGAGI. The chain's CDR3 is CASSSSTGSYEQYF.

V usage is TRBV13 and J usage is TRBJ2-3, with 9 bases that match TRBD2. Germline V gene sequence: CDR1 PRHDT, CDR2 FYEKMQ (reference sequence). This CDR3 has 16 residues. V gave up 1 base and J gave up 3 bases; unmatched junction bases: 5. CDR3 nucleotides: TGTGCCAGCAGCTTAGAGGGACTAGCTACGACAGATACGCAGTATTTT. Translated: CASSLEGLATTDTQYF.

The chain carries TRBV7-3 and TRBJ1-6, with D perhaps TRBD1 (5 bases). The V end lost 5 bases, the J end lost 8 bases, and 13 bases lay between the germline ends. The CDR3 runs 14 residues. Germline V CDR1 and CDR2: SGHTA, FQGTGA. The CDR3 DNA reads as TGTGCCAGCAGCCCCTTCGGAGGGGATTCACCCCTCCACTTT. Translating gives CASSPFGGDSPLHF.

CDR3 DNA sequence: TGCGCCAGCAACACGGGGACACTGAGCTCCTACAATGAGCAGTTCTTC. Translating it yields CASNTGTLSSYNEQFF. This rearrangement joins TRBV5-1 to TRBJ2-1; tentatively, D is TRBD1 (6 bases). CDR1 is SGHRS, CDR2 YFSETQ, per germline. This CDR3 has 16 amino acids. V lost 6 bases, J lost 0 bases, and 16 bases lay in between.

This clone was picked up a small number of times. V gene TRBV7-2 combines with J gene TRBJ2-3; the D is unclear. The CDR3 totals 14 residues. The germline V and J ends were trimmed by 4 bases and 1 base, with 9 bases remaining between them. The germline CDR1 and CDR2 sequences are SGHTA and FQGNSA. The CDR3 sequence: CASSSLSRTDTQYF. CDR3 DNA: TGTGCCAGCAGCTCCCTGAGCCGCACAGATACGCAGTATTTT.

The gene calls are TRBV10-3 and TRBJ2-3; tentatively, D is TRBD2 (5 bases). V was trimmed by 0 bases and J by 3 bases, leaving 7 bases between them. Per germline, CDR1 ENHRY and CDR2 SYGVKD. The CDR3 extends over 14 amino acids. Here the CDR3 reads CAISESSVTDTQYF. CDR3 coding DNA: TGTGCCATCAGTGAGTCTAGCGTTACAGATACGCAGTATTTT.